This T cell receptor beta chain was recovered during a study of tumour-infiltrating T cells in Burkitt lymphoma. Study-level information: The Burkitt lymphoma cohort spanned all epidemiological subtypes. Repertoire clonality predicted overall and progression-free survival. The study, taken as a whole, reports: Many Burkitt lymphoma patients shared several public clonotypes.

Turning to this clone: What it binds is unknown.

CDR1 is SNHLY, CDR2 FYNNEI, per germline. Trimming cost V 6 bases and J 4 bases, with 15 bases left between them. This CDR3 has 14 residues. Measured with immunoSEQ multiplex PCR; TCRdb has only the in-frame clones, and not every one. Seen here are about 2,300 clones, under 30% observed once, and the top ten hold around 16%. This receptor was identified in a human donor with relapsed Burkitt lymphoma. Some clones in this sample may be carry-over from other donors' samples. The specimen sequenced was tumor tissue from a relapse. This chain uses TRBV2 with TRBJ1-1; weak D call: TRBD1 (6 bases). The CDR3 sequence is CASSRRGGLTEAFF. CDR3 coding DNA: TGTGCCAGCAGCAGAAGAGGGGGGCTCACTGAAGCTTTCTTT.